This T cell receptor (beta chain) stems from a study of glioma-infiltrating T cells after dendritic cell vaccination. Study details: Between the early 2000s and the early 2010s, patients got autologous tumor lysate-pulsed dendritic cell vaccines.

Trimming removed 0 bases at V and 1 base at J, with 12 bases between. Germline V gene lookup returns CDR1 MGHRA and CDR2 YSYEKL. This CDR3 has 17 amino acids. The immunoSEQ assay amplified TCRB CDR3 from up to 2 ug DNA. Method: immunoSEQ multiplex PCR; TCRdb's copy keeps in-frame clones and lacks some. The sample lists around 100,000 clones, 81% seen once, with about 12% in the top ten. The TCR originated in a human donor with glioblastoma. Sample: blood, taken before dendritic cell vaccination. The chain has TRBV4-1 and TRBJ2-2; TRBD2 might be the D (6 bases). The CDR3 DNA is TGCGCCAGCAGCCAAGAACGACTCGGGGGGAACACCGGGGAGCTGTTTTTT. Translation: CASSQERLGGNTGELFF.